The subject of this entry is one TCR beta chain. Only in-frame clones appear in the TCRdb table, and some are missing; sequencing was by immunoSEQ multiplex PCR. The data contain around 5,700 clones, 75% to 80% of them singletons. Germline V lookup: CDR1 GTSNPN, CDR2 SVGIG (reference sequence). The CDR3 covers 12 residues. V was cut by 4 bases and J by 8 bases, with 11 bases left in between. The record originates from a study of immune evolution from preneoplasia to lung adenocarcinoma. The sequence was collected from a donor at least 70 years old with lung adenocarcinoma. The material sequenced was FFPE lung adenocarcinoma in situ tissue. The chain links TRBV30 to TRBJ1-4, with D possibly being TRBD1 (6 bases). The CDR3 DNA follows: TGTGCCTGGAACAGGGAGAGGGAAAAACTGTTTTTT. Its protein product is CAWNREREKLFF.